The 12 T cell receptor beta chains below were found in one sample sequenced in a study of T cell clonality in common variable immunodeficiency. Study-level points and caveats: Reportedly, TCR beta sequences from common variable immunodeficiency showed fewer deletions and N-nucleotide insertions.

No antigen has been identified for these receptors. Sequencing was performed with immunoSEQ multiplex PCR; in TCRdb, only in-frame clones are kept and a portion is missing. The table lists some 14,000 clones, with no singletons. The source material was peripheral blood mononuclear cells. The receptors shown here come from a human donor with common variable immunodeficiency.

This clone has only a few counts. From the germline J gene comes the end of the CDR3, since the read stops 3 residues before it. V gene TRBV29-1 combines with J gene TRBJ2-5, with D possibly matching TRBD2 (6 bases). Trimming removed 4 bases from V and 5 bases from J, with 11 bases in between. CDR1 is SQVTM and CDR2 is ANQGSEA in the germline V gene. The CDR3 spans 12 residues. The covered CDR3 bases are TGCAGCGTTGTTCCAGGGAGGGAGACC. Translation gives CSVVPGRET. In full, the CDR3 reads CSVVPGRETQYF.

Only a few counts were recorded for this clone. The CDR3 goes on 3 residues after the read ends, and that part is filled in from the germline J gene. V usage is TRBV7-9 and J usage is TRBJ2-7; TRBD1 aligns across 7 bases. J was trimmed by 4 bases and V by 4 bases; bases with no gene match: 7. This CDR3 is built from 14 residues. Germline CDR1 and CDR2: SEHNR and FQNEAQ (reference sequence). The CDR3 spells CASSSRGREYEQYF. The CDR3 bases that were read are TGTGCCAGCAGCTCGAGGGGGCGCGAGTACGAG.

This clone was seen more than once but under ten times. The sequence runs out 3 residues before the end of the CDR3; the remainder is reconstructed from the germline J gene. The rearrangement uses TRBV19 and TRBJ1-2, with 8 bases that match TRBD1. The CDR3 spans 13 residues. CDR1 is LNHDA and CDR2 is SQIVND in the germline V gene (reference sequence). J gave up 6 bases and V 3 bases, and 3 bases lay outside the gene matches. CDR3 in amino acids: CASSIWGQDGYTF. The DNA read from the CDR3 is TGTGCCAGTAGTATCTGGGGACAGGATGGC. The full variable domain, rest sourced from reference TRBV19 and TRBJ1-2, is DGGITQSPKYLFRKEGQNVTLSCEQNLNHDAMYWYRQDPGQGLRLIYYSQIVNDFQKGDIAEGYSVSREKKESFPLTVTSAQKNPTAFYLCASSIWGQDGYTFGSGTRLTVV.

This clone was recorded many times. The part of the CDR3 DNA that was read is TGTGCCTGGAGACCTAGACAGGGTAAAGAGACC. It specifies CAWRPRQGKET. The whole CDR3 region reads CAWRPRQGKETQYF. The gene calls are TRBV30 and TRBJ2-5; 7 bases agree with TRBD1. From the germline J gene comes the end of the CDR3, since the read stops 3 residues before it. The CDR3 loop spans 14 amino acids. Germline loops: CDR1 GTSNPN, CDR2 SVGIG (reference sequence). Trimming removed 3 bases from V and 3 bases from J; junction bases left unmatched: 7.

As for this clone: The CDR3 is cut off 3 residues early in the read; its end comes from the germline J gene. V and J are TRBV18 and TRBJ1-2, with D perhaps matching TRBD1 (6 bases). V was trimmed by 0 bases and J by 4 bases, leaving 21 bases between them. This CDR3 contains 18 residues. Per germline, CDR1 KGHSH and CDR2 LQKENI. The covered CDR3 bases are TGTGCCAGCTCACCACCGGGCATACAGGGTTCGTCGGTCTATGGC. Translated: CASSPPGIQGSSVYG. The complete CDR3 reads CASSPPGIQGSSVYGYTF.

This clone was seen more than once but under ten times. The read ends 3 residues shy of where the CDR3 ends; the end is completed using the germline J gene. This chain links TRBV6-2 or TRBV6-3 with TRBJ2-7; a weak D match, TRBD1 (5 bases). Germline-derived CDR1 and CDR2 are MNHEY and SVGEGT. V dropped 4 bases and J dropped 2 bases, with 12 bases sitting between them. This CDR3 spans 14 amino acids. The covered CDR3 bases are TGTGCCAGCAGTTGGGCCGGACAAGCCTACGAG. It is translated as CASSWAGQAYE. The entire CDR3 protein is CASSWAGQAYEQYF.

In this sample, this clone turned up a few times. Sequencing ends 3 residues short of the CDR3 end; the germline J gene provides the rest. V usage is TRBV7-2 and J usage is TRBJ1-2; tentative D call: TRBD1 (5 bases). Germline V CDR1 and CDR2: SGHTA, FQGNSA. This CDR3 region has 12 residues. CDR3 region: CASGALGWGYTF. CDR3 bases read: TGTGCCAGCGGGGCCCTCGGCTGGGGC.

This clone occurred a few times. The CDR3 end lies 3 residues beyond the end of the read and is filled in from the germline J gene. The J gene is TRBJ1-1, the V gene TRBV18; TRBD1 aligns across 7 bases. The CDR3 runs to 14 residues. Germline V CDR1 and CDR2: KGHSH, LQKENI. V lost 5 bases to trimming and J lost 2 bases; unmatched junction nucleotides: 5. CDR3 DNA (partial): TGTGCCAGCTCATCGACAGGGAAAAACACTGAA. Amino acid sequence: CASSSTGKNTE. The whole CDR3 protein reads CASSSTGKNTEAFF.

This clone was counted at least ten times. The DNA ends 3 residues before the CDR3 does, and the rest of the CDR3 is filled in from the germline J gene. The chain has TRBV5-6 and TRBJ2-1, with TRBD2 identical over 13 bases. This CDR3 has 15 residues. Germline lookup yields CDR1 SGHDT and CDR2 YYEEEE. Germline trimming cut 4 bases from V and 4 bases from J; bases unmatched to any gene: 2. Partial CDR3 DNA: TGTGCCAGCAGCACGGGACTAGCGGGGTACAATGAG. It is translated as CASSTGLAGYNE. In full, the CDR3 is CASSTGLAGYNEQFF.

With regard to this clone: With the read ending 3 residues before the CDR3 end, the germline J gene is used to fill in that end. The chain has TRBV7-9 and TRBJ1-4, with TRBD1 as a possible D gene (6 bases). Germline V gives CDR1 SEHNR, CDR2 FQNEAQ (reference sequence). The CDR3 extends over 14 amino acids. The germline V and J ends were trimmed by 5 bases and 7 bases, with 14 bases remaining between them. CDR3 bases read: TGTGCCAGCAGCGTAGGGCAACAGGGTGAAAAA. Translation: CASSVGQQGEK. The complete CDR3 sequence is CASSVGQQGEKLFF.

This clone was recorded a few times. Sequencing ends 3 residues short of the CDR3 end; the germline J gene provides the rest. The chain couples TRBV7-2 to TRBJ2-1; D unresolved. CDR1 SGHTA and CDR2 FQGNSA come from the germline V gene. The ends were cut back, 1 base at V and 9 bases at J, with 7 bases in the middle. The CDR3 covers 12 residues. The sequenced part of the CDR3 DNA is TGTGCCAGCAGCTTAGGGCCGGGTGAG. Translation: CASSLGPGE. The whole CDR3 is CASSLGPGEQFF.

The sample holds a few counts of this clone. The read finishes 3 residues shy of the CDR3 end, and the germline J gene is used to complete it. This chain connects TRBV19 to TRBJ1-1; a possible D gene is TRBD1 (5 bases). This CDR3 contains 14 residues. Deletions cut 1 base from V and 2 bases from J, with 8 bases between. Looked up from germline, CDR1 is LNHDA and CDR2 is SQIVND (reference sequence). The DNA read from the CDR3 is TGTGCCAGTAGTATAGTGACAGACAACACTGAA. Translating gives CASSIVTDNTE. The complete CDR3 sequence is CASSIVTDNTEAFF. Complete variable domain (other parts from reference TRBV19 and TRBJ1-1): DGGITQSPKYLFRKEGQNVTLSCEQNLNHDAMYWYRQDPGQGLRLIYYSQIVNDFQKGDIAEGYSVSREKKESFPLTVTSAQKNPTAFYLCASSIVTDNTEAFFGQGTRLTVV.